This T cell receptor (beta chain) is from a study of T-cell memory formation after mild COVID-19. General observations from the study: There was a balanced CD4/CD8 profile in clones contracting day 15 to 85, and later expanders leaned CD4+. The study detected some responding clones in pre-infection memory, suggesting cross-reactive memory joined. Second-wave clones that peaked on day 37 lacked confirmed SARS-CoV-2 specificity.

TCRdb fed the 5' RACE reads into MiXCR, producing one record per CDR3 protein. The table has hundreds of thousands of distinct CDR3 sequences, roughly 15% seen once. Details on this clonotype: The antigen remains undetermined.

J lost 7 bases, V lost 1 base, and 10 bases had no gene match. Looked up from germline, CDR1 is MGHDK and CDR2 is SYGVNS. The CDR3 is 16 residues long. The receptor comes from a man aged 18 to 29 who had mild COVID-19 (a few samples of this study predate the infection). Cell type and time point are not known. V gene TRBV25-1 combines with J gene TRBJ1-1, with TRBD1 identical over 9 bases. Sample: PBMCs or a T cell subset sorted from them (not recorded which). Here the CDR3 DNA reads TGTGCCAGCAGTGAATGGCGGGGACAGGGTCATGGTGAAGCTTTCTTT. It codes for CASSEWRGQGHGEAFF.